This T cell receptor (beta chain) was profiled in a study of cytomegalovirus exposure and HLA in healthy donors. Findings and caveats of the study: It was in a later analysis that TCR association rates were seen to vary by HLA locus, highest for DRB1 and lowest for HLA-C. Some TCR beta chains (164 of them) were listed as cytomegalovirus-associated.

This clone was counted only a few times. Its antigen remains unknown. One junction end does not reproduce the germline sequence, and a read error may be involved. The study ran its PCR with 60 Vbeta and 13 Jbeta primers. Per the authors' pipeline: A later analysis tallied 80 million to 100 million unique TCR beta chains, about 11 million of them shared. Profiled with immunoSEQ multiplex PCR; TCRdb holds only in-frame clones, not every one. V, J and clone size reflect that table, while D and trimming were determined from the DNA. The sample carries roughly 200,000 clones, about 80% recorded once. The length of the CDR3 is 12 residues. CDR1 and CDR2 from the germline V gene are SNHLY and FYNNEI.

The chain carries TRBV2 and TRBJ1-4, with a possible D match to TRBD1 (5 bases). This receptor was taken from a woman aged 55-70 years in good health and CMV-seropositive. Sequenced input: PBMCs. The chain's CDR3 is CAGRQTTEKLFF. In DNA form, the CDR3 reads TGTGCCGGCAGACAGACTACCGAAAAACTGTTTTTT.